This paragraph covers one T cell receptor beta chain sequence. Its target is unknown. This sample was taken from a study of radiation and T cells in renal cell carcinoma. Study results and caveats: Top tumor clonotypes rose in blood 2 weeks post-radiation, then contracted. Without pretreatment biopsies, baseline tumor clonotype presence was undetermined.

The CDR3 totals 14 residues. With 11 bases removed from V and 0 bases from J, the gap between germline ends came to 14 bases. Germline CDR1 SNHLY, CDR2 FYNNEI. Time point described: blood 2 weeks post-SBRT. The treatment here: 15 Gy SBRT to primary tumor, nephrectomy 4 weeks later. This table comes from immunoSEQ multiplex PCR, and its TCRdb copy is limited to in-frame clones, with some not included. This sample yields some 75,000 clones, of which more than 75% are seen a single time; approximately 5% belongs to the top ten. The material was blood, obtained from a patient whose treatment included radiotherapy and nephrectomy. This sequence was found in a man between 60 and 75 years old with renal cell carcinoma. This sequence joins TRBV2 and TRBJ2-1, with D perhaps TRBD2 (6 bases). The DNA of the CDR3 is TGTGCCGGTGAGGCGGGAAGCTCCTACAATGAGCAGTTCTTC. It specifies CAGEAGSSYNEQFF.